This TCR beta chain came from a study of blood T cell repertoires in COVID-19. The wider study: T cells, B-cell-depleted T cells, or PBMCs supplied cDNA or gDNA.

The ends lost 2 bases at V and 0 bases at J; junction bases unmatched: 7. This CDR3 contains 17 residues. Per the germline V gene, CDR1 is PRHDT and CDR2 is FYEKMQ (reference sequence). Study processing details: Estimates of nucleated cell counts were drawn from the amplification of reference gene primers. Libraries were prepared by immunoSEQ multiplex PCR; TCRdb keeps only in-frame clonotypes and omits some of them. From that table come the V and J calls and clone size; the DNA was used to work out D and trimming. Of about 260,000 clones listed, approximately 90% are singletons. The chain employs TRBV13 and TRBJ2-1, with 7 bases lining up with TRBD2. The clonotype originates from a woman between 40 and 50 years old with acute COVID-19. Sequencing used PBMCs or T cells enriched from blood (not recorded which). The CDR3 DNA follows: TGTGCCAGCAGCTTATTTCGGGACTATAACTCCTACAATGAGCAGTTCTTC. Translating it yields CASSLFRDYNSYNEQFF.